These 6 T cell receptor beta chains were sequenced from one sample in a study of blood T cell repertoires in COVID-19. Libraries were prepared by immunoSEQ multiplex PCR; TCRdb keeps only in-frame clonotypes and omits some of them. This table has 300,000 to 450,000 clones, approximately 90% appearing once. The sequencing input was PBMCs or T cells enriched from blood (not recorded which). The receptors derive from a woman younger than 35 who had recovered from COVID-19.

V gene TRBV12-5 combines with J gene TRBJ2-3; 7 bases are a match to TRBD2. V trimming: 2 bases; J trimming: 4 bases; junction bases outside the gene matches: 12. Looked up from germline, CDR1 is LGHNT and CDR2 is FRNRAP. The CDR3 contains 17 residues. Here the CDR3 reads CASGLLAQRGRADTQYF. As DNA, the CDR3 is TGTGCTAGTGGTTTGCTAGCCCAGCGGGGACGTGCAGATACGCAGTATTTT.

The rearrangement joins TRBV20-1 to TRBJ1-3, with a tentative D call TRBD1 (6 bases). V lost 3 bases and J 2 bases, leaving 17 bases between the germline ends. The CDR3 runs 16 residues. Looked up from germline, CDR1 is DFQATT and CDR2 is SNEGSKA (reference sequence). The CDR3 loop reads CSASGSQGGTGNTIYF. The CDR3 nucleotides read TGCAGTGCTAGTGGATCACAGGGTGGCACTGGAAACACCATATATTTT.

The chain links TRBV7-8 to TRBJ1-5; D is ambiguous. Germline-derived CDR1 and CDR2 are SGHVS and FQNEAQ. There are 16 residues in the CDR3. The V gene lost 0 bases and the J gene lost 1 base, with 10 bases spanning the gap. The CDR3 nucleotides are TGTGCCAGCAGCTTAGCAGAGACACACAGCAATCAGCCCCAGCATTTT. Translating gives CASSLAETHSNQPQHF.

The chain recombines TRBV6-1 with TRBJ1-2; TRBD1 aligns across 8 bases. Trimming took 3 bases from V and 8 from J; bases not matched to a gene: 5. The CDR3 contains 13 residues. CDR1 and CDR2 (germline): MNHNS, SASEGT. The CDR3 sequence is CASSDPGGIGYTF. CDR3 sequence (DNA): TGTGCCAGCAGTGACCCAGGGGGCATAGGCTACACCTTC.

The gene calls are TRBV4-2 and TRBJ2-3; the D is unclear. Deletions cut 0 bases from V and 9 bases from J, with 19 bases between. This CDR3 has 16 residues. Germline V lookup: CDR1 LGHNA, CDR2 YNFKEQ. The DNA of the CDR3 is TGTGCCAGCAGCCAAGATGGGCAGTCGATAGACCTGACGCAGTATTTT. Its protein product is CASSQDGQSIDLTQYF.

V usage is TRBV7-6 and J usage is TRBJ1-5; TRBD1 might be the D (5 bases). The V end lost 4 bases, the J end lost 4 bases, and 8 bases lay between the germline ends. The CDR3 is 13 amino acids. Germline assignment: CDR1 SGHVS and CDR2 FNYEAQ. CDR3 residues: CASSSGTNQPQHF. DNA for the CDR3: TGTGCCAGCAGCTCCGGGACTAATCAGCCCCAGCATTTT.